This T cell receptor beta chain was sequenced in a study of T cell changes during pregnancy in multiple sclerosis. Using immunoSEQ multiplex PCR, the repertoire was profiled, and TCRdb retains in-frame clones only, with some absent. The sample includes around 69,000 clones, about 90% seen only once; the top ten take roughly 2.1%. Trimming stripped 6 bases from V and 2 bases from J, with 9 bases between. The germline V gene encodes CDR1 MNHNY and CDR2 SVGAGI (reference sequence). This CDR3 comprises 13 residues. This TCR came from a female donor in good health, enrolled as a control in a pregnancy study. Material: peripheral blood, obtained in the second trimester of pregnancy. The chain employs TRBV6-6 and TRBJ2-3, with unresolved D. CDR3 residues: CASSPGYTDTQYF. For the CDR3, the DNA is TGTGCCAGCAGCCCCGGGTACACAGATACGCAGTATTTT.